The 26 T cell receptor beta chains in this list originate from one sample, sequenced in a study of shared T cell receptors in the human thymus. Method: immunoSEQ multiplex PCR; TCRdb's copy keeps in-frame clones and lacks some. The sample lists 700,000 to 750,000 clones, around 85% occurring once. The sample was also linked to a second study, of human thymus T cells.

The sequenced sample was thymocytes. The origin of the receptors is a girl under three years old with a congenital heart defect.

The chain combines TRBV19 with TRBJ2-5, with 9 bases aligning to TRBD2. CDR3 length: 18 residues. After removal of 1 base from V and 5 bases from J, the junction contained 14 bases not matched to a gene. Germline CDR1 is LNHDA and CDR2 is SQIVND (reference sequence). The CDR3 sequence is CASSIVSKKRGALETQYF. Here the CDR3 DNA reads TGTGCCAGTAGTATAGTATCGAAGAAGCGGGGGGCGTTGGAGACCCAGTACTTC.

V usage is TRBV14 and J usage is TRBJ2-1, with 8 bases fitting TRBD1. Trimming at V came to 1 base and at J to 2 bases, leaving 10 bases not matched to a gene. This CDR3 region has 18 residues. Germline V gene data show CDR1 as SGHDN and CDR2 as FVKESK. The CDR3 sequence: CASSQGQGALKTYNEQFF. CDR3 sequence (DNA): TGTGCCAGCAGCCAAGGGCAGGGGGCCCTCAAGACCTACAATGAGCAGTTCTTC.

This chain joins TRBV14 and TRBJ1-6; D unclear. Trimming took 2 bases from V and 0 from J, leaving 5 bases between them. This CDR3 region has 15 residues. Germline values: CDR1 SGHDN, CDR2 FVKESK. This CDR3 is CASSQRSSYNSPLHF. In DNA form, the CDR3 reads TGTGCCAGCAGCCAAAGGAGCTCCTATAATTCACCCCTCCACTTT.

This chain links TRBV29-1 with TRBJ2-5, with a tentative D call TRBD2 (7 bases). The germline CDR1 and CDR2 sequences are SQVTM and ANQGSEA. V was clipped by 4 bases and J by 4 bases, with 10 bases between them. CDR3 length: 12 amino acids. CDR3 sequence (DNA): TGCAGCGTTGTCGGGGGGCGAGAGACCCAGTACTTC. Residues: CSVVGGRETQYF.

V is TRBV4-1 and J is TRBJ2-3; 7 bases align to TRBD2. Trimming took 0 bases from V and 2 from J; bases not matched to a gene: 20. From germline, CDR1 is MGHRA and CDR2 YSYEKL. The CDR3 totals 21 residues. CDR3 in amino acids: CASSQETPSGTTRTITDTQYF. The DNA of the CDR3 is TGCGCCAGCAGCCAAGAGACCCCCTCCGGGACTACCCGGACGATCACAGATACGCAGTATTTT.

This sequence joins TRBV27 and TRBJ1-5, with D unclear. Germline CDR1 is MNHEY and CDR2 is SMNVEV (reference sequence). Trimming cost V 3 bases and J 0 bases, with 9 bases left between them. The CDR3 covers 15 residues. CDR3 DNA: TGTGCCAGCAGTTTGACTCCGTATAGCAATCAGCCCCAGCATTTT. It translates to CASSLTPYSNQPQHF.

This rearrangement joins TRBV6-5 to TRBJ2-7; perhaps TRBD1 as D (6 bases). Germline CDR1 MNHEY, CDR2 SVGAGI. The germline V and J ends were trimmed by 0 bases and 5 bases, with 14 bases remaining between them. There are 15 residues in the CDR3. CDR3 coding DNA: TGTGCCAGCAGTTACTCCGGGACACCGAGCAACGAGCAGTACTTC. It codes for CASSYSGTPSNEQYF.

This rearrangement joins TRBV4-1 to TRBJ2-3; 7 bases agree with TRBD1. Trimming at V came to 4 bases and at J to 0 bases, leaving 7 bases not matched to a gene. The CDR3 spans 16 residues. CDR1 MGHRA and CDR2 YSYEKL come from the germline V gene. CDR3 region: CASSLDRETSTDTQYF. The CDR3 bases are TGCGCCAGCAGCCTCGACAGGGAGACTAGCACAGATACGCAGTATTTT.

The CDR3: CAWSVGRTVPPWDTEAFF. Written as DNA, the CDR3 is TGTGCCTGGAGTGTAGGGCGGACAGTCCCGCCGTGGGACACTGAAGCTTTCTTT. The rearrangement links TRBV30 to TRBJ1-1; TRBD1 might be the D (6 bases). Germline-derived CDR1 and CDR2 are GTSNPN and SVGIG (reference sequence). This CDR3 comprises 18 residues. The V and J ends lost 0 bases and 3 bases respectively, with 23 bases between them.

This chain connects TRBV4-1 to TRBJ1-6; D call uncertain. Trimming cost V 2 bases and J 6 bases, with 23 bases left between them. Germline CDR1 is MGHRA and CDR2 is YSYEKL. This CDR3 contains 19 residues. The CDR3 nucleotides are TGCGCCAGCAGCCAAAGACATGCGCGCCCCCTTTCCCCTAATTCACCCCTCCACTTT. It specifies CASSQRHARPLSPNSPLHF.

J is TRBJ1-1 and V is TRBV25-1, with D possibly being TRBD1 (5 bases). V was trimmed by 5 bases and J by 1 base, leaving 17 bases between them. Looked up from germline, CDR1 is MGHDK and CDR2 is SYGVNS. The CDR3 has 16 amino acids. The CDR3 region is CASSPRPARENTEAFF. CDR3 bases: TGTGCCAGCAGTCCCCGACCCGCCAGGGAGAACACTGAAGCTTTCTTT.

V usage is TRBV6-1 and J usage is TRBJ2-7, with a tentative D call TRBD2 (6 bases). CDR3 size: 15 residues. V was cut by 7 bases and J by 3 bases, with 19 bases left in between. Germline CDR1 reads MNHNS; CDR2 reads SASEGT. Here the CDR3 reads CASTSPAGGIYEQYF. CDR3 DNA sequence: TGTGCCAGCACTTCCCCAGCAGGCGGGATCTACGAGCAGTACTTC.

The J gene is TRBJ2-4, the V gene TRBV6-1; no clear D. This CDR3 spans 13 amino acids. Trimming left V 2 bases short and J 3 bases short, with 5 bases between. Germline loops: CDR1 MNHNS, CDR2 SASEGT. DNA for the CDR3: TGTGCCAGCAGTGAATGCGGCAAAAACATTCAGTACTTC. Its protein is CASSECGKNIQYF.

This rearrangement joins TRBV21-1 to TRBJ1-1; whether TRBD1, the table's D call, matches the DNA was not checked. TRBV21-1 corresponds to a pseudogene. CDR3 length equals 17 residues. CDR3 sequence reads: CASSKVRDRGLVTEAFF. The CDR3, as DNA: TGTGCCAGCAGCAAAGTTAGGGACAGGGGGCTAGTCACTGAAGCTTTCTTT.

The rearrangement joins TRBV28 to TRBJ2-1, with a tentative D call TRBD1 (6 bases). The CDR3 length is 15 residues. Trimming shortened V by 6 bases and J by 5 bases, and 17 bases separated the two germline ends. Germline CDR1 reads MDHEN; CDR2 reads SYDVKM. CDR3 protein: CASREGQTGNNEQFF. CDR3 DNA: TGTGCCAGCAGAGAAGGACAGACTGGAAACAATGAGCAGTTCTTC.

Points on this clone: Within the sample, other DNA sequences also encode this same CDR3. This chain connects TRBV5-1 to TRBJ1-2; the D is unclear. The V and J ends lost 1 base and 4 bases respectively, with 5 bases between them. Germline V gene sequence: CDR1 SGHRS, CDR2 YFSETQ. The CDR3 spans 12 residues. This CDR3 reads CASSLRGYGYTF. In DNA, the CDR3 is TGCGCCAGCAGCTTGCGAGGCTATGGCTACACCTTC.

V is TRBV25-1 and J is TRBJ2-7; TRBD1 matches 8 bases. The germline CDR1 and CDR2 sequences are MGHDK and SYGVNS. The trim removed 3 bases at V and 3 bases at J, leaving 10 bases unmatched. The CDR3 spans 16 residues. The CDR3 is CASSDLLQQGDYEQYF. The CDR3 DNA follows: TGTGCCAGCAGTGACCTTCTTCAACAGGGGGACTACGAGCAGTACTTC.

The J gene is TRBJ2-5, the V gene TRBV25-1, with a possible D match to TRBD1 (5 bases). V was pared by 3 bases and J by 3 bases, with 17 bases between. This CDR3 is 16 amino acids long. Germline-derived CDR1 and CDR2 are MGHDK and SYGVNS. CDR3 nucleotide sequence: TGTGCCAGCAGTGAGCCTGGCTCGACAGAGAAAGAGACCCAGTACTTC. As protein: CASSEPGSTEKETQYF. Full variable domain (outside the CDR3, taken from reference TRBV25-1 and TRBJ2-5): EADIYQTPRYLVIGTGKKITLECSQTMGHDKMYWYQQDPGMELHLIHYSYGVNSTEKGDLSSESTVSRIRTEHFPLTLESARPSHTSQYLCASSEPGSTEKETQYFGPGTRLLVL.

The CDR3 DNA is TGTGCCAGCAGGTCGTGGGCACAGGGGAGCGGTTCACCCCTCCACTTT. Amino acids: CASRSWAQGSGSPLHF. The chain carries TRBV27 and TRBJ1-6; 7 bases are a match to TRBD1. CDR3 length equals 16 residues. Germline assignment: CDR1 MNHEY and CDR2 SMNVEV (reference sequence). V shed 6 bases and J 9 bases; nucleotides not matched to a gene: 14.

The chain employs TRBV6-5 and TRBJ2-2; D remains unclear. CDR3 length: 15 residues. Trimming shortened V by 6 bases and J by 6 bases, and 17 bases separated the two germline ends. The germline V gene encodes CDR1 MNHEY and CDR2 SVGAGI. The CDR3 DNA is TGTGCCAGCAGCCATCGGTCCTCCCCGGCCGGGGAGCTGTTTTTT. It is translated as CASSHRSSPAGELFF.

The CDR3 DNA reads TGTGCCAGCAGTCAAGGGGGCTCTGGAAACACCATATATTTT. This translates into CASSQGGSGNTIYF. J is TRBJ1-3 and V is TRBV25-1, with D possibly being TRBD1 (6 bases). CDR3 length equals 14 residues. Germline V gives CDR1 MGHDK, CDR2 SYGVNS. Trimming removed 5 bases from V and 0 bases from J, with 8 bases in between.

The rearrangement joins TRBV28 to TRBJ1-6; the D gene is possibly TRBD1 (6 bases). The CDR3 covers 18 residues. V shed 0 bases and J shed 13 bases, with 25 bases lying between them. Germline V gives CDR1 MDHEN, CDR2 SYDVKM. The CDR3: CASSLCGGAQDPFTPLHF. The CDR3 region has the DNA TGTGCCAGCAGTTTATGCGGGGGGGCACAGGACCCATTCACCCCCCTCCACTTT. The entire variable domain, with the rest obtained from reference TRBV28 and TRBJ1-6, is as follows: DVKVTQSSRYLVKRTGEKVFLECVQDMDHENMFWYRQDPGLGLRLIYFSYDVKMKEKGDIPEGYSVSREKKERFSLILESASTNQTSMYLCASSLCGGAQDPFTPLHFGNGTRLTVT.

As DNA, the CDR3 is TGTGCCAGCAGTTCCGTTCCGGGATATGATGAAAAACTGTTTTTT. It specifies CASSSVPGYDEKLFF. The rearrangement links TRBV6-5 to TRBJ1-4; no reliable D call. V was cut by 4 bases and J by 6 bases, with 15 bases left in between. This CDR3 is built from 15 residues. Germline lookup yields CDR1 MNHEY and CDR2 SVGAGI.

The J gene is TRBJ2-5, the V gene TRBV5-6; 10 positions match TRBD2. The CDR3 runs to 16 residues. The J segment lost 4 bases and the V segment lost 3 bases, leaving 9 bases of the junction unmatched. The germline gives CDR1 SGHDT, CDR2 YYEEEE. Written as DNA, the CDR3 is TGTGCCAGCAGCTCATCCGGGACTAGCGTACTAGAGACCCAGTACTTC. It yields the protein CASSSSGTSVLETQYF.

The CDR3 coding sequence is TGCGCCAGCAGCCAGAATCGACAGGGAACGGGGATTGGCAATCAGCCCCAGCATTTT. This translates into CASSQNRQGTGIGNQPQHF. This sequence joins TRBV4-3 and TRBJ1-5; 7 bases are a match to TRBD1. Germline V CDR1 and CDR2: LGHNA, YSLEER. The CDR3 is 19 amino acids. With 3 bases clipped from V and 2 bases from J, the junction kept 16 bases outside the gene matches.

This chain connects TRBV30 to TRBJ1-1, with a weak D call TRBD1 (5 bases). Trimming removed 1 base at V and 4 bases at J, with 22 bases between. The CDR3 is 17 residues long. Germline CDR1 reads GTSNPN; CDR2 reads SVGIG (reference sequence). The CDR3 DNA is TGTGCCTGGAGTGCCCCGGGCGGGGGTCGGGGATTCACTGAAGCTTTCTTT. It codes for CAWSAPGGGRGFTEAFF.